This T cell receptor beta chain appears in the sequencing data of a study of blood T cell repertoires in COVID-19. Study at large: In each case, the material was cDNA or gDNA derived from T cells, B-cell-depleted T cells, or PBMCs.

This CDR3 is 13 amino acids long. Germline values: CDR1 SNHLY, CDR2 FYNNEI. The V end was cut by 3 bases, the J end by 3 bases, with 8 bases between. Some clones are missing from TCRdb's copy, which holds only in-frame ones; the method was immunoSEQ multiplex PCR. The table has hundreds of thousands of clones, about nine tenths seen once. The sample comprised PBMCs or T cells enriched from blood (not recorded which). The V and J genes are TRBV2 and TRBJ1-2; D is perhaps TRBD1 (5 bases). This TCR came from a man aged 55 to 70 who had recovered from COVID-19. Here the CDR3 DNA reads TGTGCCAGCAGTGACATGACAGACTATGGCTACACCTTC. This gives the protein CASSDMTDYGYTF.